Each of the 3 T cell receptor beta chains below was sequenced from the same sample in a study of a mutant IDH1 vaccine in newly diagnosed glioma. This table comes from immunoSEQ multiplex PCR, and its TCRdb copy is limited to in-frame clones, with some not included. The sample lists 43,000 or so clones; approximately 84% were seen once. The time point is: week 23, last vaccination. Topical imiquimod accompanied each vaccine dose, which consisted of 300 ug of mutant IDH1 20-mer peptide. No antigens are known for them. The sequencing used PBMCs, collected from a glioma patient whose treatment included an IDH1 peptide vaccine. All receptors come from a woman aged 18-30 years with glioma. Some clones in this sample may be carry-over from other donors' samples.

Here the CDR3 DNA reads TGCAGCGTTGCCATGAGGGTTACAGGGATTAACACCGGGGAGCTGTTTTTT. This codes for CSVAMRVTGINTGELFF. The V gene is TRBV29-1, the J gene TRBJ2-2; TRBD1 might be the D (6 bases). Germline CDR1 and CDR2: SQVTM and ANQGSEA. The germline V and J ends were trimmed by 4 bases and 2 bases, with 20 bases remaining between them. The CDR3 runs 17 residues.

This clone has just a few counts. The chain couples TRBV9 to TRBJ1-2; maybe TRBD1 (5 bases). Between the trimmed V and J ends, which lost 2 bases and 0 bases, there was a span of 11 bases. This CDR3 is built from 15 residues. The germline V gene encodes CDR1 SGDLS and CDR2 YYNGEE. The CDR3 loop reads CASSVDPRANYGYTF. In DNA form, the CDR3 reads TGTGCCAGCAGCGTTGACCCCAGGGCTAACTATGGCTACACCTTC.

This rearrangement joins TRBV14 to TRBJ2-1; D uncertain. Trimming removed 4 bases at V and 6 bases at J, with 10 bases between. Germline CDR1 is SGHDN and CDR2 is FVKESK. The CDR3 is 13 amino acids. CDR3 amino acids: CASSRPLGNEQFF. In DNA, the CDR3 is TGTGCCAGCAGCCGCCCCCTCGGCAATGAGCAGTTCTTC.